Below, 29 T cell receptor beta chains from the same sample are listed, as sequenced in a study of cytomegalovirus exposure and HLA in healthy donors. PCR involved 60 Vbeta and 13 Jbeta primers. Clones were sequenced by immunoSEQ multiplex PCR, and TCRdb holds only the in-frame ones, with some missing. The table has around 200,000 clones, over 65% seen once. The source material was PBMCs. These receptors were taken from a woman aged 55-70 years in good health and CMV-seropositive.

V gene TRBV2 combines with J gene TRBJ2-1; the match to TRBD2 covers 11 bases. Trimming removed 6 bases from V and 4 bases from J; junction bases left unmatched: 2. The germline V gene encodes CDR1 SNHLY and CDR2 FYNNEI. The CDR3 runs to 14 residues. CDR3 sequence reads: CASRASGRYNEQFF. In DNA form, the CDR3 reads TGTGCCAGCAGGGCTAGCGGGAGGTACAATGAGCAGTTCTTC.

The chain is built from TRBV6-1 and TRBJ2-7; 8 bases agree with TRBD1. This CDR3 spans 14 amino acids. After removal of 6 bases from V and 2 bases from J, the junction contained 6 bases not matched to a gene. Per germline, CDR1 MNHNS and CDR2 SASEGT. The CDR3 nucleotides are TGTGCCAGCAGAATCGGACAGGGACCCTACGAGCAGTACTTC. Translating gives CASRIGQGPYEQYF.

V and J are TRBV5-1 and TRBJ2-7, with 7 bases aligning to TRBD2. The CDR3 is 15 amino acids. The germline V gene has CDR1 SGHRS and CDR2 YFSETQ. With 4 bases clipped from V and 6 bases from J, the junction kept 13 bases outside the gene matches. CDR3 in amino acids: CASSPPGTTASEQYF. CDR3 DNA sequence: TGCGCCAGCAGCCCCCCCGGGACTACCGCCTCCGAGCAGTACTTC.

CDR3 in amino acids: CASNKGTGSYEQYF. CDR3 coding DNA: TGTGCCAGCAACAAGGGGACAGGGTCATACGAGCAGTACTTC. The chain links TRBV9 to TRBJ2-7, with 9 bases that match TRBD1. Germline trimming cut 6 bases from V and 4 bases from J; bases unmatched to any gene: 8. The CDR3 is made up of 14 amino acids. The germline V gene encodes CDR1 SGDLS and CDR2 YYNGEE. The variable domain in full, completed from reference TRBV9 and TRBJ2-7, reads DSGVTQTPKHLITATGQRVTLRCSPRSGDLSVYWYQQSLDQGLQFLIQYYNGEERAKGNILERFSAQQFPDLHSELNLSSLELGDSALYFCASNKGTGSYEQYFGPGTRLTVT.

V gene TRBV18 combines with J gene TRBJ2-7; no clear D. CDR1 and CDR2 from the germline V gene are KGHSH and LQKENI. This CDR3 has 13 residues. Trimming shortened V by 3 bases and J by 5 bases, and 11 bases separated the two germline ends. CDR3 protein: CASSPGHQDEQYF. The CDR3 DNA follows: TGTGCCAGCTCACCGGGTCACCAGGACGAGCAGTACTTC.

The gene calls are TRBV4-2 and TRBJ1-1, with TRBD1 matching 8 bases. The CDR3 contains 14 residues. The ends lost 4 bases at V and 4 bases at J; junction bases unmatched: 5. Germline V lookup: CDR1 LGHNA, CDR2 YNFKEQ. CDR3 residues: CASSPQGAGTEAFF. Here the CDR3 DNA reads TGTGCCAGCAGCCCCCAGGGGGCGGGCACTGAAGCTTTCTTT.

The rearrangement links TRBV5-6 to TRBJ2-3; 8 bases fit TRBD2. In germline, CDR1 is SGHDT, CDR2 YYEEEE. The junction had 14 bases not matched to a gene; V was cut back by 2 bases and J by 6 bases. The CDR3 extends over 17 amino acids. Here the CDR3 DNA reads TGTGCCAGCAGCTTTATTCTTGCGGGAGGTATATATGATACGCAGTATTTT. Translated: CASSFILAGGIYDTQYF.

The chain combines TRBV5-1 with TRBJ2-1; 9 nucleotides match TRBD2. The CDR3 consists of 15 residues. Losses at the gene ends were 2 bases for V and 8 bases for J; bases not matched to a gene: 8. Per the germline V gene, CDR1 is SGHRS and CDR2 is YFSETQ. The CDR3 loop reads CASSFQRGAEDEQFF. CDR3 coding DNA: TGCGCCAGCAGCTTCCAGCGGGGGGCCGAGGATGAGCAGTTCTTC.

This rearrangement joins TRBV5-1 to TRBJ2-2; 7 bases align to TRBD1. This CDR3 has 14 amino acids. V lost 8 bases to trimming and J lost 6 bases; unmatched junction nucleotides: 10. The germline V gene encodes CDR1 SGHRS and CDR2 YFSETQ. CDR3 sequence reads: CASLRGGESGELFF. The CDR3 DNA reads TGCGCCAGTTTGAGAGGGGGCGAGTCCGGGGAGCTGTTTTTT.

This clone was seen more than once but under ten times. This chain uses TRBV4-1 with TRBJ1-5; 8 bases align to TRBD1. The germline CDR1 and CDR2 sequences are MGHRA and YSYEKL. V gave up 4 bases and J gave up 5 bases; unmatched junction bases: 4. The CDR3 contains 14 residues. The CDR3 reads CASSRGQGDQPQHF. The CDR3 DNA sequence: TGCGCCAGCAGCCGCGGACAGGGTGATCAGCCCCAGCATTTT.

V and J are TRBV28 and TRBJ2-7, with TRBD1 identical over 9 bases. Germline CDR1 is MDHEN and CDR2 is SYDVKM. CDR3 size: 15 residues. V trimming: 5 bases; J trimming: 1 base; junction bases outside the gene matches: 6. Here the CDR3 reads CASSTDRGKSYEQYF. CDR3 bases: TGTGCCAGCAGTACGGACAGGGGCAAATCCTACGAGCAGTACTTC.

The CDR3 DNA follows: TGTGCCAGCTCACCATCGACAGGGACTGGAAACACCATATATTTT. Amino acid sequence: CASSPSTGTGNTIYF. This chain uses TRBV18 with TRBJ1-3, with 7 nucleotides matching TRBD1. Unmatched junction bases numbered 3, after V lost 2 bases and J lost 2 bases. CDR3 size: 15 residues. Germline V gene data show CDR1 as KGHSH and CDR2 as LQKENI.

DNA of the CDR3: TGTGCCTGGGGACTCTTTAATCAGCCCCAGCATTTT. It encodes CAWGLFNQPQHF. The chain uses TRBV30 and TRBJ1-5; D gene unclear. Trimming stripped 5 bases from V and 4 bases from J, with 9 bases between. The CDR3 consists of 12 residues. The germline CDR1 and CDR2 sequences are GTSNPN and SVGIG (reference sequence).

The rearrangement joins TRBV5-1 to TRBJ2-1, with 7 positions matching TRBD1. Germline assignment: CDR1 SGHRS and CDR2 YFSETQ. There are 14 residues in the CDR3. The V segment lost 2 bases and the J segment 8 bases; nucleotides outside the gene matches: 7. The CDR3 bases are TGCGCCAGCAGCTTAGGACAGGTGATGGATGAGCAGTTCTTC. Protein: CASSLGQVMDEQFF.

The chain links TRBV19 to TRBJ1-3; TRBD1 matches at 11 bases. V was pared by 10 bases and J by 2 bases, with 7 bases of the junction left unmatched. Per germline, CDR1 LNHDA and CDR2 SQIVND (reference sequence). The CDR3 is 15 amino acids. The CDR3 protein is CATKVGQGAGNTIYF. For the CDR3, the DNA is TGTGCCACCAAGGTGGGACAGGGGGCTGGAAACACCATATATTTT.

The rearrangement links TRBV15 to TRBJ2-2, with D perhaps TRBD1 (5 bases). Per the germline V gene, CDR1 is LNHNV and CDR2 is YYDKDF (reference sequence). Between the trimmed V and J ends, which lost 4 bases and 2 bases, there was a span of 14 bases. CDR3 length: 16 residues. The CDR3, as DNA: TGTGCCACCAGCATAAGGACAAGTCTAAACACCGGGGAGCTGTTTTTT. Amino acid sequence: CATSIRTSLNTGELFF. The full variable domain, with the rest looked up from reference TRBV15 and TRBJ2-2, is DAMVIQNPRYQVTQFGKPVTLSCSQTLNHNVMYWYQQKSSQAPKLLFHYYDKDFNNEADTPDNFQSRRPNTSFCFLDIRSPGLGDTAMYLCATSIRTSLNTGELFFGEGSRLTVL.

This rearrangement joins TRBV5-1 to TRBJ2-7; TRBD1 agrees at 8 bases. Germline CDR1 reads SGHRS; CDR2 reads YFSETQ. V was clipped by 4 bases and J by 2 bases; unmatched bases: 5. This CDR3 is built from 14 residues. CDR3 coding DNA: TGCGCCAGCAGCCCCTGGACAGGGCCCTACGAGCAGTACTTC. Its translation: CASSPWTGPYEQYF.

Here the CDR3 reads CASTPGPGGMVTQYF. Written as DNA, the CDR3 is TGTGCCAGCACCCCAGGTCCGGGGGGGATGGTGACCCAGTACTTC. This sequence joins TRBV2 and TRBJ2-5, with 8 bases lining up with TRBD2. This CDR3 spans 15 amino acids. Germline CDR1 SNHLY, CDR2 FYNNEI. Trimming at V came to 7 bases and at J to 7 bases, leaving 14 bases not matched to a gene.

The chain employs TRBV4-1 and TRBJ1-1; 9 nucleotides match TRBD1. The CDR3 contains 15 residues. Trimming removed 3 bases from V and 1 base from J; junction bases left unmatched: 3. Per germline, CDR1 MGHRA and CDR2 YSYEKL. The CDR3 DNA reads TGCGCCAGCAGCCACATACAGGGGGCGAACACTGAAGCTTTCTTT. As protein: CASSHIQGANTEAFF.

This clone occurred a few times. CDR3 sequence (DNA): TGTGCCAGCAGCGGCGACCTAGTGGGAGGGAAGGAGACCCAGTACTTC. Its protein product is CASSGDLVGGKETQYF. The V gene is TRBV5-8, the J gene TRBJ2-5; 7 bases match TRBD2. From germline, CDR1 is SGHTS and CDR2 YDEGEE. The CDR3 contains 16 residues. The J segment lost 5 bases and the V segment lost 4 bases, leaving 14 bases of the junction unmatched.

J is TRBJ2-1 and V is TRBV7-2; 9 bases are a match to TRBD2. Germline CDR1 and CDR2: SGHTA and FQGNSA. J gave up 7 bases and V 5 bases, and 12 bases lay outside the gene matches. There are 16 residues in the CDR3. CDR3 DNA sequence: TGTGCCAGCAGCCACGGGGTGGGGACTAGCAGGAATGAGCAGTTCTTC. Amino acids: CASSHGVGTSRNEQFF.

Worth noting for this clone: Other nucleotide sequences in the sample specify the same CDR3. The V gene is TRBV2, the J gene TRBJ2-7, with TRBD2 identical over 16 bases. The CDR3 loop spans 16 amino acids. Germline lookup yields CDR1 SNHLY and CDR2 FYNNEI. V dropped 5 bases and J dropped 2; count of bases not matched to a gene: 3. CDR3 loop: CASSRGLAGGAYEQYF. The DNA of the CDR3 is TGTGCCAGCAGTAGGGGACTAGCGGGAGGGGCCTACGAGCAGTACTTC.

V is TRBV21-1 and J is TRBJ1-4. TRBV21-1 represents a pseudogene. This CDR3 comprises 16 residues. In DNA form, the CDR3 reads TGTGCCAGCACCCCCTGGGGAGGGACTACTAATGAAAAACTGTTTTTT. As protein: CASTPWGGTTNEKLFF.

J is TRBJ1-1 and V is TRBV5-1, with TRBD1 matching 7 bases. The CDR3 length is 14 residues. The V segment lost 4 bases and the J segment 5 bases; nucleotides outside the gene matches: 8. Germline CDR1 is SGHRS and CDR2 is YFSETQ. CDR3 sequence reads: CASSRGTGETEAFF. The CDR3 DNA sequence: TGCGCCAGCAGCCGCGGTACAGGGGAAACTGAAGCTTTCTTT. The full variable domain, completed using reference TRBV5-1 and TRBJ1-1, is KAGVTQTPRYLIKTRGQQVTLSCSPISGHRSVSWYQQTPGQGLQFLFEYFSETQRNKGNFPGRFSGRQFSNSRSEMNVSTLELGDSALYLCASSRGTGETEAFFGQGTRLTVV.

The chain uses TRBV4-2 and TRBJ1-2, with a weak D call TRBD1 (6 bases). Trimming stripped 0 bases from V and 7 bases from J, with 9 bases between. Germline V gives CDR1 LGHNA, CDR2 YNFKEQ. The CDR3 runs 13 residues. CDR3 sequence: CASSQDHRVGYTF. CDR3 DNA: TGTGCCAGCAGCCAAGATCACAGGGTTGGCTACACCTTC.

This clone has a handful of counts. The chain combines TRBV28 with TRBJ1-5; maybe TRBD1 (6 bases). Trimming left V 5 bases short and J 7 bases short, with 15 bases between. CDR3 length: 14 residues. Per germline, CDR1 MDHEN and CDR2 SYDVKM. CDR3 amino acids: CASSTLGGRQPQHF. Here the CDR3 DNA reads TGTGCCAGCAGTACCTTAGGGGGAAGGCAGCCCCAGCATTTT.

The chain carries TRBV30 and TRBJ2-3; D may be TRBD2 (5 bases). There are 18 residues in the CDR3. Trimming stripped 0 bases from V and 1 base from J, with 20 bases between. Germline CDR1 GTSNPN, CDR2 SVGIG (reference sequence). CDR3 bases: TGTGCCTGGAGTGTCCTTGGTAGGACTTTCTCTCGCACAGATACGCAGTATTTT. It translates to CAWSVLGRTFSRTDTQYF.

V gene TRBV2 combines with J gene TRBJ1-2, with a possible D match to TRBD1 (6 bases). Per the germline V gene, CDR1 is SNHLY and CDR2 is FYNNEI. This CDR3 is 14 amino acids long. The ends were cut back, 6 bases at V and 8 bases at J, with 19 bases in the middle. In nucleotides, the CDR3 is TGTGCCAGCAGCCTAATGGGGGCCCGGATGGGCTACACCTTC. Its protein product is CASSLMGARMGYTF.

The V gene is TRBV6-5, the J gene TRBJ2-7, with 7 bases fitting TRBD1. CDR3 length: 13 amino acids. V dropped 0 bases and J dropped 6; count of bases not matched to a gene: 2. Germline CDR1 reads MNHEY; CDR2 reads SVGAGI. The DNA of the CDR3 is TGTGCCAGCAGTTACTCCCGACAGGGCGAGCAGTACTTC. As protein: CASSYSRQGEQYF.